The rows below give T cell receptor beta chains drawn from one sample of a study of shared clonotypes between healthy human individuals. Libraries were prepared by immunoSEQ multiplex PCR; TCRdb keeps only in-frame clonotypes and omits some of them. The sample consists of about 2.5 million clones, less than 95% of them appearing once. Sequencing used naive CD4+ T cells from PBMCs. The receptors stem from a man aged 18 to 35 in good health. Some clones in this sample may be carry-over from other donors' samples. CDR3s include the opening cysteine and the closing phenylalanine or tryptophan. D genes are given only for firm matches. The size entry is marked missing in some rows and otherwise reads once, few, many or a size class.

j_call	d_call	v_call	clone_size	cdr3_nt	cdr3_aa
TRBJ2-7	NA	TRBV7-8	once	TGTGCCAGCAGCTTAGTGAAGGCCCCCAACGAGCAGTACTTC	CASSLVKAPNEQYF
TRBJ1-2	NA	TRBV28	NA	TGTGCCAGCCGGGACAAGATGAGCTATGGCTACACCTTC	CASRDKMSYGYTF
TRBJ2-7	TRBD1	TRBV18	NA	TGTGCCAGCTCACCCGGGACAGGTCGAACGTACGAGCAGTACTTC	CASSPGTGRTYEQYF
TRBJ2-4	NA	TRBV2	once	TGTGCCAGCAGGGAAGGAAACATTCAGTACTTC	CASREGNIQYF
TRBJ2-1	TRBD2	TRBV10-3	NA	TGTGCCACCAAAGGACTAGCGGCAAATAATGAGCAGTTCTTC	CATKGLAANNEQFF
TRBJ2-1	NA	TRBV18	once	TGTGCCAGCTCACGCGACAGAAGCTCCTACAATGAGCAGTTCTTC	CASSRDRSSYNEQFF
TRBJ1-2	NA	TRBV9	NA	TGTGCCAGCAGCCCGCGGGGGGGTGCTCATGGCTACACCTTC	CASSPRGGAHGYTF
TRBJ1-5	TRBD1	TRBV7-2	few	TGTGCCAGCAGCTTACTGGGACAGGGACTCGGTCAGCCCCAGCATTTT	CASSLLGQGLGQPQHF
TRBJ2-7	TRBD2	TRBV18	NA	TGTGCCAGCTCACCCCGGGCGGGAGTAGTCTACGAGCAGTACTTC	CASSPRAGVVYEQYF
TRBJ2-5	TRBD1	TRBV29-1	NA	TGCAGCGCCACGACAGGGGTAGAGACCCAGTACTTC	CSATTGVETQYF
TRBJ2-5	TRBD1	TRBV29-1	NA	TGCGTGTGCTCAGGGGGAGTGGAGGAGACCCAGTACTTC	CVCSGGVEETQYF
TRBJ1-5	NA	TRBV6-1	NA	TGTGCCAGCAGTGAAGGGGTACGGGGCAATCAGCCCCAGCATTTT	CASSEGVRGNQPQHF
TRBJ2-7	NA	TRBV5-1	NA	TGCGCCAGCAGCTTGGATAGGCAGGCCTATGTCCACTACGAGCAGTACTTC	CASSLDRQAYVHYEQYF
TRBJ1-2	TRBD1	TRBV6-1	NA	TGTGCCAGCAGGGAGACAGGGCTAAACTATGGCTACACCTTC	CASRETGLNYGYTF
TRBJ1-2	NA	TRBV7-9	NA	TGTGCCAGCACCTCCGCGCAGGGCGTTAACTATGGCTACACCTTC	CASTSAQGVNYGYTF
TRBJ2-1	TRBD2	TRBV28	NA	TGTGCCAGCAGTTTAGGAGGGTCTAGCGGGAGGGCCTGGGAGCAGTTCTTC	CASSLGGSSGRAWEQFF
TRBJ2-7	TRBD2	TRBV9	NA	TGTGCCAGCAGCGAGAGAGGCGGGACTAGCGGCTCCTACGAGCAGTACTTC	CASSERGGTSGSYEQYF
TRBJ2-5	TRBD1	TRBV7-2	NA	TGTGCCAGCAGCTTCAGGGGGCAGGAGACCCAGTACTTC	CASSFRGQETQYF
TRBJ2-5	NA	TRBV7-9	NA	TGTGCCGCCGCTGTGGGAGAGACCCAGTACTTC	CAAAVGETQYF
TRBJ2-2	TRBD1	TRBV27	NA	TGTGCCAGCAGGAATGGACAGGCGATCACCGGGGAGCTGTTTTTT	CASRNGQAITGELFF
TRBJ1-1	NA	TRBV19	NA	TGTGCCAGTAGTATTGGAGTCCCCGGGGGCACTGAAGCTTTCTTT	CASSIGVPGGTEAFF
TRBJ1-2	NA	TRBV6-5	NA	TGTGCCAGCACTTCCGGGCCCCCTAACTATGGCTACACCTTC	CASTSGPPNYGYTF
TRBJ2-7	TRBD2	TRBV15	NA	TGTGCCACCAGCGTTAGCGGGACCACATCCTACGAGCAGTACTTC	CATSVSGTTSYEQYF
TRBJ1-5	TRBD1	TRBV6-1	NA	TGTGCCAGCAGTGGCCATACAGGGGGCGGCAATCAGCCCCAGCATTTT	CASSGHTGGGNQPQHF
TRBJ2-3	NA	TRBV6-6	NA	TGTGCCAGCAGTCCTCCTAACACAGATACGCAGTATTTT	CASSPPNTDTQYF
TRBJ2-7	TRBD2	TRBV4-2	NA	TGTGCCAGCAGCCAGAGCCTAGCGGGCACCTACGAGCAGTACTTC	CASSQSLAGTYEQYF
TRBJ2-2	NA	TRBV5-5	NA	TGTGCCAGCAGCTTGTACGGGCCGAACACCGGGGAGCTGTTTTTT	CASSLYGPNTGELFF
TRBJ2-3	NA	TRBV5-6	NA	TGTGCCAGCAGCTTTCGGGACCCCTTCACAGATACGCAGTATTTT	CASSFRDPFTDTQYF
TRBJ1-2	NA	TRBV28	NA	TGTGCCAGCAGTTTGGATCTACTTGGGGGCTACACCTTC	CASSLDLLGGYTF
TRBJ2-2	TRBD2	TRBV27	NA	TGTGCCAGCGGGACTACCGACACCGGGGAGCTGTTTTTT	CASGTTDTGELFF
TRBJ2-7	NA	TRBV4-1	NA	TGCGCCAGCAGCCAAGAATCGAGCGGGCCGGCCTACGAGCAGTACTTC	CASSQESSGPAYEQYF
TRBJ2-5	NA	TRBV6-5	NA	TGTGCCAGCAGTTACTCCAGGGAGACCCAGTACTTC	CASSYSRETQYF
TRBJ2-1	TRBD1	TRBV10-3	NA	TGTGCCATCGCCAGAGGGACAGGGGGAAATGAGCAGTTCTTC	CAIARGTGGNEQFF
TRBJ2-1	NA	TRBV14	once	TGTGCCAGCAGCCAAGATGAACTAGCTGGGTACAATGAGCAGTTCTTC	CASSQDELAGYNEQFF
TRBJ1-2	NA	TRBV28	NA	TGTGCCAGCAGTTTATACCCGCAATCTTATGGCTACACCTTC	CASSLYPQSYGYTF
TRBJ1-1	TRBD1	TRBV9	few	TGTGCCAGCAGCGTATCGGACAGGGGAATGGCTTTCTTT	CASSVSDRGMAFF
TRBJ2-7	NA	TRBV19	NA	TGTGCCAGTAGTATAACCGGGAGTGGAAACGAGCAGTACTTC	CASSITGSGNEQYF
TRBJ2-1	TRBD1	TRBV6-1	NA	TGTGCCAGCAGTGACCTACAGGGGGAAGGACTAAATGAGCAGTTCTTC	CASSDLQGEGLNEQFF
TRBJ2-5	NA	TRBV5-1	NA	TGCGCCAGCTCGTCAGACGTGGGTGAAGAGACCCAGTACTTC	CASSSDVGEETQYF
TRBJ2-5	NA	TRBV20-1	NA	TGCAGTGCTAGTGTCGAGACCCAGTACTTC	CSASVETQYF
TRBJ2-5	NA	TRBV7-3	NA	TGTGCCAGCAGCTCTCGGGTCCAAGAGACCCAGTACTTC	CASSSRVQETQYF
TRBJ1-2	NA	TRBV11-2	NA	TGTGCCAGCAGACCTTCTACCGGGACGGCCTATGGCTACACCTTC	CASRPSTGTAYGYTF